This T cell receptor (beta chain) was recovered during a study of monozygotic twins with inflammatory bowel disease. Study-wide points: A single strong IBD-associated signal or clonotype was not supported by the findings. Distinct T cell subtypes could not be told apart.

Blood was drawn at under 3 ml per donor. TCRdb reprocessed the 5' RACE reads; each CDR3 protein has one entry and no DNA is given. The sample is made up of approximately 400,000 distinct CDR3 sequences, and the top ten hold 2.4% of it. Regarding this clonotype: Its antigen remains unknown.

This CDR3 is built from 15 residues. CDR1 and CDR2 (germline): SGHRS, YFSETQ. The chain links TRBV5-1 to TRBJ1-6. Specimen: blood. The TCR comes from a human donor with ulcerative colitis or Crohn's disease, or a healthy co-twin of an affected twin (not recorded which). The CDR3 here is CASSSSGLYNSPLHF.